This is a list of T cell receptor beta chains from one sample in a study of post-analysis software for immune sequencing data. TCRdb used MiXCR to reprocess the PCR reads, holding one entry per CDR3 protein. The sample has about 540,000 distinct CDR3 sequences, roughly 34% seen once. The sample consisted of blood. These receptors originate from a girl aged 2-17 years with multiple sclerosis. Each CDR3 is given with its conserved first and last residue. The D gene is left open where the match is weak. Rows may omit the clone size; those that give it use once, few, many or a size class.

>TRBV20-1|TRBJ2-3|NA|NA
TGCAGTGCTAGAGACCCCCGGGACTCAGATACGCAGTATTTT
CSARDPRDSDTQYF
>TRBV20-1|TRBJ2-3|NA|NA
TGCAGTGCTAGTTACGGTGTTAGCACAGATACGCAGTATTTT
CSASYGVSTDTQYF
>TRBV20-1|TRBJ2-3|NA|NA
TGCAGTGCTAGGACGGGGGAGGGCACAGATACGCAGTATTTT
CSARTGEGTDTQYF
>TRBV20-1|TRBJ2-1|NA|TRBD1
TGCAGTGCACTTCAAGCCGGGACAGGGGGTAATGAGCAGTTCTTC
CSALQAGTGGNEQFF
>TRBV5-1|TRBJ1-2|few|NA
TGCGCCAGCAGCTTGGCTATTGGAGGCTACACCTTC
CASSLAIGGYTF
>TRBV20-1|TRBJ1-1|NA|NA
TGCAGTGCGCCGCGAACAGGGAACACTGAAGCTTTCTTT
CSAPRTGNTEAFF
>TRBV28|TRBJ2-3|NA|TRBD2
TGTGCCAGCAGTTCCCCGGTGGGGGGGTTTTTGGATACGCAGTATTTT
CASSSPVGGFLDTQYF
>TRBV7-3|TRBJ2-1|NA|TRBD1
TGTGCCAGCAGCCCCGACGGACAGGGCCCTAATGAGCAGTTCTTC
CASSPDGQGPNEQFF
>TRBV5-1|TRBJ1-1|NA|TRBD1
TGCGCCAGCACCGGGACAGGGACGAACACTGAAGCTTTCTTT
CASTGTGTNTEAFF
>TRBV5-1|TRBJ2-7|NA|NA
TGCGCCAGCAGCTTCGGACAGAGACCCTACGAGCAGTACTTC
CASSFGQRPYEQYF
>TRBV20-1|TRBJ2-1|few|TRBD2
TGCAGTGCTAGAGTTCGGCTAGCGGGGATGTACAATGAGCAGTTCTTC
CSARVRLAGMYNEQFF
>TRBV28|TRBJ1-5|NA|TRBD1
TGTGCCAGCAGTTTGACCTGGGACAGAGGGAGCAATCAGCCCCAGCATTTT
CASSLTWDRGSNQPQHF
>TRBV4-1|TRBJ2-6|NA|NA
TGCGCCAGCAGCCAAGAGGGGGGCGCAGTCTCTGGGGCCAACGTCCTGACTTTC
CASSQEGGAVSGANVLTF
>TRBV28|TRBJ1-2|NA|NA
TGTGCCAGCACTTCCGGACAGCCTGTCGATGGCTACACCTTC
CASTSGQPVDGYTF
>TRBV5-1|TRBJ2-3|few|NA
TGCGCCAGCTCGACGAGAACCACAGATACGCAGTATTTT
CASSTRTTDTQYF
>TRBV10-2|TRBJ2-5|NA|NA
TGCGCCAGCAGTGAGTTGTTAGGACAAGAGACCCAGTACTTC
CASSELLGQETQYF
>TRBV5-1|TRBJ1-5|NA|TRBD1
TGCGCCACCGAACACACAGGGGGCCATCAGCCCCAGCATTTT
CATEHTGGHQPQHF
>TRBV5-4|TRBJ2-3|NA|NA
TGTGCCAGCAGCTTGGCCAGCCAGACCGATACGCAGTATTTT
CASSLASQTDTQYF
>TRBV29-1|TRBJ2-1|NA|NA
TGCAGCGCCCCCCGAAACAATGAGCAGTTCTTC
CSAPRNNEQFF
>TRBV29-1|TRBJ1-2|NA|NA
TGCAGCGTTGTGTCCCCCAATGGCTACACCTTC
CSVVSPNGYTF
>TRBV28|TRBJ1-4|NA|NA
TGTGCCAGCATCGGTAATGAAAAACTGTTTTTT
CASIGNEKLFF
>TRBV6-1|TRBJ2-1|few|NA
TGTGCCAGCAGCCCATCCGGGGGTAGCACCCCGTTAAGATACAATGAGCAGTTCTTC
CASSPSGGSTPLRYNEQFF
>TRBV9|TRBJ1-6|NA|NA
TGTGCCAGCAGCGCGAGGGATATCTATAATTCACCCCTCCACTTT
CASSARDIYNSPLHF
>TRBV20-1|TRBJ2-1|NA|NA
TGCAGTGCTAGGAGGGCTAGTGGGGGCTACAATGAGCAGTTCTTC
CSARRASGGYNEQFF
>TRBV24-1|TRBJ2-1|NA|TRBD1
TGTGCCACCAGTGATGGGACAGGGAGGACATACAATGAGCAGTTCTTC
CATSDGTGRTYNEQFF
>TRBV12-3/TRBV12-4|TRBJ2-1|few|NA
TGTGCCAGCACCCCGCGAGGAGGGCCCAATGAGCAGTTCTTC
CASTPRGGPNEQFF
>TRBV28|TRBJ1-4|NA|NA
TGTGCCAGCGGGGGCTCCACTAATGAAAGACTGTTTTTT
CASGGSTNERLFF
>TRBV5-1|TRBJ2-7|NA|TRBD2
TGCGCCAGCAGCTTGGCCGATAGCGGGAGGGCTTACGAGCAGTACTTC
CASSLADSGRAYEQYF
>TRBV7-9|TRBJ2-7|NA|NA
TGTGCCAGCAGCTTCGGGGGTAATTACGAGCAGTACTTC
CASSFGGNYEQYF
>TRBV10-3|TRBJ2-1|NA|TRBD2
TGTGCCATCAGTGAGTCGACCGTCGGCAGCGGGATCTACAATGAGCAGTTCTTC
CAISESTVGSGIYNEQFF
>TRBV6-1|TRBJ2-5|NA|NA
TGTGCCAGCAGTGAAGGAACAGAAGAGACCCAGTACTTC
CASSEGTEETQYF